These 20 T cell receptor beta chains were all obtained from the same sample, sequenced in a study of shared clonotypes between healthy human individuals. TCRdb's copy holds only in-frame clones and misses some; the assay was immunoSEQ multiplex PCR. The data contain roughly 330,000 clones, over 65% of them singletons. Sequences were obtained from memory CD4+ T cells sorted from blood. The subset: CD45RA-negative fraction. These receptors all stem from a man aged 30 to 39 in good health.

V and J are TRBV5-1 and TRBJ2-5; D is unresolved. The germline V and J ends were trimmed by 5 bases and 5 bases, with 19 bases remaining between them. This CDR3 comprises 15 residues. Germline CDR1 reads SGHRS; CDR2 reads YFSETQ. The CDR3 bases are TGCGCCAGCAGGCCTGCCCCCTCGAGGTGGGAGACCCAGTACTTC. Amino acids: CASRPAPSRWETQYF. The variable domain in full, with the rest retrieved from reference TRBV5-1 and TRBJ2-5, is KAGVTQTPRYLIKTRGQQVTLSCSPISGHRSVSWYQQTPGQGLQFLFEYFSETQRNKGNFPGRFSGRQFSNSRSEMNVSTLELGDSALYLCASRPAPSRWETQYFGPGTRLLVL.

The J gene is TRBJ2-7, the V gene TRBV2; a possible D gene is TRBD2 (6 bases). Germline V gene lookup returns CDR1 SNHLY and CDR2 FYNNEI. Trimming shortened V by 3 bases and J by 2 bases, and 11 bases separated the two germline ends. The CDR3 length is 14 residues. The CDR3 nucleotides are TGTGCCAGCAGTGAGGGACTGTTCCCCTACGAGCAGTACTTC. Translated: CASSEGLFPYEQYF.

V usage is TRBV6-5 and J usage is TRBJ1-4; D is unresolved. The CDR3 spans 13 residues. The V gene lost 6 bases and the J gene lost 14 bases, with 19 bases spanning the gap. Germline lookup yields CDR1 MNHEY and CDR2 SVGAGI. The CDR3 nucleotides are TGTGCCAGCAGCCGTTTTGGATCCCTAATGCTGTTTTTT. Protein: CASSRFGSLMLFF.

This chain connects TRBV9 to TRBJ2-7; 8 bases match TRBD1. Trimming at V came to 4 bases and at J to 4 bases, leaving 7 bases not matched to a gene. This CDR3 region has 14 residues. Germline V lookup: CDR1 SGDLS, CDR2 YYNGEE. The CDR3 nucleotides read TGTGCCAGCAGCCCCCAGGGGGCGGGATACGAGCAGTACTTC. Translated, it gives CASSPQGAGYEQYF.

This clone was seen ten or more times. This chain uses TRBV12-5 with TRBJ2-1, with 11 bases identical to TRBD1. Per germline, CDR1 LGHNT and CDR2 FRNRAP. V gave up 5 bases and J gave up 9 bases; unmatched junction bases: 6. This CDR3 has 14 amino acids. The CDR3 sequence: CASGPGQGEGEQFF. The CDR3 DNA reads TGTGCTAGTGGTCCGGGACAGGGGGAGGGTGAGCAGTTCTTC.

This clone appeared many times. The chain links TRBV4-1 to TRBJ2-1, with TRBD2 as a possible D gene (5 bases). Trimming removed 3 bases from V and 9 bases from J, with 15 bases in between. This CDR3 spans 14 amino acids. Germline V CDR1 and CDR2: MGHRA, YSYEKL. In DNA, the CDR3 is TGCGCCAGCAGCCAGGCTACTAGTTTGAGTGAGCAGTTCTTC. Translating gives CASSQATSLSEQFF.

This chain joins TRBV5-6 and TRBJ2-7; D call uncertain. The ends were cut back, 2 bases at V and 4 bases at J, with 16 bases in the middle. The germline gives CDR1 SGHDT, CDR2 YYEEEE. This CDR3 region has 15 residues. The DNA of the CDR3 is TGTGCCAGCAGCTTTACCAGGCTCTTACGGTACGAGCAGTACTTC. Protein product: CASSFTRLLRYEQYF.

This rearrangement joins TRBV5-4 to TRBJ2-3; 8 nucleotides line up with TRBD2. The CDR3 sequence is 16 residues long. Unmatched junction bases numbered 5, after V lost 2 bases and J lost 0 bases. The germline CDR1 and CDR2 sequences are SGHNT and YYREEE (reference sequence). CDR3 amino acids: CASSFSGTRSTDTQYF. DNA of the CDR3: TGTGCCAGCAGCTTCAGCGGGACTAGAAGCACAGATACGCAGTATTTT.

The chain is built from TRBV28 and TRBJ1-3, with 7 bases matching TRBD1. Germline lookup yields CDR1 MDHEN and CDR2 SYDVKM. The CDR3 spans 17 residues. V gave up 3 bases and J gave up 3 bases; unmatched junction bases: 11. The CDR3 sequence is CASSLDRRGRFGNTIYF. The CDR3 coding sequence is TGTGCCAGCAGTTTGGACCGAAGGGGGCGTTTTGGAAACACCATATATTTT.

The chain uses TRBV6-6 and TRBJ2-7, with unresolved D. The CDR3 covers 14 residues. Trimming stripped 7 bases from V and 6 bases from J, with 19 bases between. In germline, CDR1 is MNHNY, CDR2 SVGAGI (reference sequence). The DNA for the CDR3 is TGTGCCAGCAACCCGAGCCCAAGTAACTCCGAGCAGTACTTC. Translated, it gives CASNPSPSNSEQYF.

The chain's CDR3 is CASSPIGTGELFF. The CDR3 DNA follows: TGTGCCAGCAGCCCCATCGGGACCGGGGAGCTGTTTTTT. The rearrangement uses TRBV5-6 and TRBJ2-2; D unclear. The CDR3 extends over 13 amino acids. Trimming stripped 4 bases from V and 5 bases from J, with 9 bases between. From germline, CDR1 is SGHDT and CDR2 YYEEEE. The complete variable domain, with remaining parts taken from reference TRBV5-6 and TRBJ2-2, reads DAGVTQSPTHLIKTRGQQVTLRCSPKSGHDTVSWYQQALGQGPQFIFQYYEEEERQRGNFPDRFSGHQFPNYSSELNVNALLLGDSALYLCASSPIGTGELFFGEGSRLTVL.

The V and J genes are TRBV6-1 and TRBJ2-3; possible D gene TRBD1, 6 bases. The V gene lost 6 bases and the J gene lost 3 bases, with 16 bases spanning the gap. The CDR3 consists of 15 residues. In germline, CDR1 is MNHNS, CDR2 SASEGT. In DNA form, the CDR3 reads TGTGCCAGCAGGCCCACAGGGTCGTCGACAGATACGCAGTATTTT. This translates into CASRPTGSSTDTQYF.

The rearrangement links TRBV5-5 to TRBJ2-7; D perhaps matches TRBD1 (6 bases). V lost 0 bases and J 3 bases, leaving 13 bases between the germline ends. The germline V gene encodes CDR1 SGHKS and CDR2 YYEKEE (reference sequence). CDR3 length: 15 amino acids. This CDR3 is CASSLADRAFYEQYF. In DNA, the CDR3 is TGTGCCAGCAGCTTGGCGGACAGAGCCTTCTACGAGCAGTACTTC.

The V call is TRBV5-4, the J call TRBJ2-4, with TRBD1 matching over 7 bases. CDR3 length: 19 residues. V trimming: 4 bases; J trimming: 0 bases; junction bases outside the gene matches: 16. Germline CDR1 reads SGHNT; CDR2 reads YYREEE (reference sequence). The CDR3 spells CASSQGVGLRSLAKNIQYF. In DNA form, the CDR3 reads TGTGCCAGCAGCCAGGGGGTTGGTTTGAGGTCGTTAGCCAAAAACATTCAGTACTTC.

This CDR3 reads CASSLDQGVGTQYF. The CDR3 nucleotides read TGCGCCAGCAGCTTGGACCAGGGGGTAGGGACCCAGTACTTC. The chain links TRBV5-1 to TRBJ2-5, with 7 bases lining up with TRBD1. J lost 7 bases, V lost 0 bases, and 6 bases had no gene match. CDR3 size: 14 residues. Germline V gene data show CDR1 as SGHRS and CDR2 as YFSETQ.

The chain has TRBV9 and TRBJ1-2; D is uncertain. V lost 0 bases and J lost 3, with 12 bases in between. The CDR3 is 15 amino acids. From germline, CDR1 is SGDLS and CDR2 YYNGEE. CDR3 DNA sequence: TGTGCCAGCAGCGTAGGGCAGATGCGCTACTATGGCTACACCTTC. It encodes CASSVGQMRYYGYTF. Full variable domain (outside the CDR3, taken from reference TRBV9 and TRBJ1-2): DSGVTQTPKHLITATGQRVTLRCSPRSGDLSVYWYQQSLDQGLQFLIQYYNGEERAKGNILERFSAQQFPDLHSELNLSSLELGDSALYFCASSVGQMRYYGYTFGSGTRLTVV.

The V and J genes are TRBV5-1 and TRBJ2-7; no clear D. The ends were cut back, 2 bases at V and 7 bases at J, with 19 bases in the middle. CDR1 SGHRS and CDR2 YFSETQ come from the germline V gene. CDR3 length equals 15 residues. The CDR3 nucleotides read TGCGCCAGCAGCTTACACCTAGGGAAGGCGCAGGAGCAGTACTTC. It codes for CASSLHLGKAQEQYF.

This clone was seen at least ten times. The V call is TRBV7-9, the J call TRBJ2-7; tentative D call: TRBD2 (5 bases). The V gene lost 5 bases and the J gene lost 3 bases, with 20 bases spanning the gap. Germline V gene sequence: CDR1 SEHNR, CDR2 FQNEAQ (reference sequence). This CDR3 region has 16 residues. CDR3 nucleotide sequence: TGTGCCAGCAGCCCCTACCGAGGGATAGCAGTCTACGAGCAGTACTTC. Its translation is CASSPYRGIAVYEQYF. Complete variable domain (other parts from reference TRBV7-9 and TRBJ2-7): DTGVSQNPRHKITKRGQNVTFRCDPISEHNRLYWYRQTLGQGPEFLTYFQNEAQLEKSRLLSDRFSAERPKGSFSTLEIQRTEQGDSAMYLCASSPYRGIAVYEQYFGPGTRLTVT.

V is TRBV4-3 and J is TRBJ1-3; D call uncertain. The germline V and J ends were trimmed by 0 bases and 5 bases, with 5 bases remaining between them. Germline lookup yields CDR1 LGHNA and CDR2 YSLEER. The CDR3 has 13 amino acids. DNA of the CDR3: TGCGCCAGCAGCCAAGATCCCCGAAACACCATATATTTT. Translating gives CASSQDPRNTIYF.

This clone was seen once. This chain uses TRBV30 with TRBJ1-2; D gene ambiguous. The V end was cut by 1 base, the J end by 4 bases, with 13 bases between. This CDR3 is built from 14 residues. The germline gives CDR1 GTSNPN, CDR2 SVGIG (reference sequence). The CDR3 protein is CAWSGGGRRYGYTF. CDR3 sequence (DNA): TGTGCCTGGAGTGGTGGAGGGAGACGCTATGGCTACACCTTC.